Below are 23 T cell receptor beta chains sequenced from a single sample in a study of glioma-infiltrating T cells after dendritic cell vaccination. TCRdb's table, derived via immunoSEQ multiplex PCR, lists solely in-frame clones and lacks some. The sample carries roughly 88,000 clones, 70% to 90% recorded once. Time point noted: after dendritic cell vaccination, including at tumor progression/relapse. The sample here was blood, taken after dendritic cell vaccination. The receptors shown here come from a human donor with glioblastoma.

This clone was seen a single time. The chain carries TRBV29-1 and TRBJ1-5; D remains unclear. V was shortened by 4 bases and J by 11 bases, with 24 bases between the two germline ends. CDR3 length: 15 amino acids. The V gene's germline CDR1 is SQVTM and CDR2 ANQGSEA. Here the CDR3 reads CSVGSGAMRDGAQHF. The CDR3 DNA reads TGCAGCGTTGGATCGGGAGCTATGAGGGATGGGGCCCAGCATTTT.

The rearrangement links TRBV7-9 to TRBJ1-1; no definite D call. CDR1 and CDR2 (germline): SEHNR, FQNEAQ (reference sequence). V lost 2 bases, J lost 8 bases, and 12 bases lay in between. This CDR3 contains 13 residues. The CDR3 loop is CASSLYQSPEAFF. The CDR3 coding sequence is TGTGCCAGCAGCTTATATCAGTCCCCAGAAGCTTTCTTT.

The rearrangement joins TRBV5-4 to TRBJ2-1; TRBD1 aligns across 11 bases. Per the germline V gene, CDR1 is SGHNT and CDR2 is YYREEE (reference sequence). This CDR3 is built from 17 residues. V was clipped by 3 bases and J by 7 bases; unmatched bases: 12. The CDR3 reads CASSSLTPGQGENEQFF. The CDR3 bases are TGTGCCAGCAGCTCCCTCACCCCGGGACAGGGGGAGAATGAGCAGTTCTTC.

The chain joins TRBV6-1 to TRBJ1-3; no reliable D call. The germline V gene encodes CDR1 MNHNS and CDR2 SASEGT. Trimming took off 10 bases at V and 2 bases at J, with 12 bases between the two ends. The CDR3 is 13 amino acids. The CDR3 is CATHGEAGNTIYF. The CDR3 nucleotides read TGTGCCACACATGGGGAGGCTGGAAACACCATATATTTT.

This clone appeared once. CDR3 in DNA: TGTGCCAGCAATGAGGGGCCATCCTATAATTCACCCCTCCACTTT. Its translation: CASNEGPSYNSPLHF. This chain links TRBV25-1 with TRBJ1-6; D perhaps matches TRBD1 (5 bases). This CDR3 has 15 residues. The V end was cut by 7 bases, the J end by 1 base, with 11 bases between. Germline-derived CDR1 and CDR2 are MGHDK and SYGVNS.

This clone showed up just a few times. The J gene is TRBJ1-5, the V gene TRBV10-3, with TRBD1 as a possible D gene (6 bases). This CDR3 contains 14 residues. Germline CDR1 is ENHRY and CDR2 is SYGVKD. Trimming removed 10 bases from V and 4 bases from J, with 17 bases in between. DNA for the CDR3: TGTGCCAGCAGACCAGGACAGTCTAATCAGCCCCAGCATTTT. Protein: CASRPGQSNQPQHF.

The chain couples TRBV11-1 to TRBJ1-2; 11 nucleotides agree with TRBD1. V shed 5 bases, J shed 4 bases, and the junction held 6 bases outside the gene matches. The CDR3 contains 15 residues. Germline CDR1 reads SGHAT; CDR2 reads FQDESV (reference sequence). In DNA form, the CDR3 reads TGTGCCAGCAGCGGGTGGACAGGGGGCTTCTATGGCTACACCTTC. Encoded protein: CASSGWTGGFYGYTF.

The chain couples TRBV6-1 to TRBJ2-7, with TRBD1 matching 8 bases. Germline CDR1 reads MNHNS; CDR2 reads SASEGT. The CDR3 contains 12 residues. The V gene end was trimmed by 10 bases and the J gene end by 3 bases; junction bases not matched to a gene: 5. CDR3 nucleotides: TGTGCCACCAGGGACAGGAACTACGAGCAGTACGTC. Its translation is CATRDRNYEQYV.

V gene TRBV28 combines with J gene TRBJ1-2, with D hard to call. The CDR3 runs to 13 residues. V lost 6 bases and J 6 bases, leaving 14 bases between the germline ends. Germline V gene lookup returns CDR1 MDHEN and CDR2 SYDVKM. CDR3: CASRRLEGDGYTF. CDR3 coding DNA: TGTGCCAGCAGACGTTTGGAGGGCGATGGCTACACCTTC.

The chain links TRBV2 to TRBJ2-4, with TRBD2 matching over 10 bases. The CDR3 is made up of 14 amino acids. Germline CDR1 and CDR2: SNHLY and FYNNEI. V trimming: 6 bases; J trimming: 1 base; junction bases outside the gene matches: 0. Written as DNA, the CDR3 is TGTGCCAGCAGGGGACTAGCGGCCAAAAACATTCAGTACTTC. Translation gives CASRGLAAKNIQYF.

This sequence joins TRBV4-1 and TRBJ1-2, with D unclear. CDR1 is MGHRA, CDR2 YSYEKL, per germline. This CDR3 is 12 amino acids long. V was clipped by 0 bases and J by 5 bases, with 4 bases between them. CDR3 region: CASSQDRYGYTF. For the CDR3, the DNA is TGCGCCAGCAGCCAAGATCGGTATGGCTACACCTTC.

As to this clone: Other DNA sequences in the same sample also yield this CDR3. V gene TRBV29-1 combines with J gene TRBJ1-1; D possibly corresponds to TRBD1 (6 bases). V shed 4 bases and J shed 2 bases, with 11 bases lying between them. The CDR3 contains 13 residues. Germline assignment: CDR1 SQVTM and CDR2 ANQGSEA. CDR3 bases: TGCAGCGTTGTCCCCAGGGGCAACACTGAAGCTTTCTTT. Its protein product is CSVVPRGNTEAFF.

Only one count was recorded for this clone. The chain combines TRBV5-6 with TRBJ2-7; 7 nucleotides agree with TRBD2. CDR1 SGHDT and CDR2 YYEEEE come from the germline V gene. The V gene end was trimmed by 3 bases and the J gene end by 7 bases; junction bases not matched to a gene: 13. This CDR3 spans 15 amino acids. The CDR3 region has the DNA TGTGCCAGCAGCTGGAGGCCGGGAGGTAAGCGGGAGCAGTACTTC. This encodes CASSWRPGGKREQYF.

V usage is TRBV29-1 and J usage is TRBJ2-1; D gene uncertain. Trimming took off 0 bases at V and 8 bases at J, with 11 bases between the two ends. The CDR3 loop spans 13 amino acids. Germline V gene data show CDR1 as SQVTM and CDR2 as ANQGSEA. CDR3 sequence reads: CSVEDPAHDEQFF. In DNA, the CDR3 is TGCAGCGTTGAAGACCCCGCACACGATGAGCAGTTCTTC.

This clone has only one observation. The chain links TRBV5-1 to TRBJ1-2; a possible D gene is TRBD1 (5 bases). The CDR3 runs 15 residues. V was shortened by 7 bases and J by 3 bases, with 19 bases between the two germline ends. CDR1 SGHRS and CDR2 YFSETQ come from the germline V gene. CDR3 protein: CASRVQVAGYYGYTF. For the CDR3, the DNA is TGCGCCAGCCGCGTACAGGTCGCCGGTTACTATGGCTACACCTTC.

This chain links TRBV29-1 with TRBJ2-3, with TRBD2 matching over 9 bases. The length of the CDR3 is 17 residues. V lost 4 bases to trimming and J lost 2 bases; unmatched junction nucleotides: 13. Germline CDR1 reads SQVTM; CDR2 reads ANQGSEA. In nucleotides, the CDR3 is TGCAGCGTTGGAAAACGTAGCGGGAGCATTTCCACAGATACGCAGTATTTT. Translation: CSVGKRSGSISTDTQYF.

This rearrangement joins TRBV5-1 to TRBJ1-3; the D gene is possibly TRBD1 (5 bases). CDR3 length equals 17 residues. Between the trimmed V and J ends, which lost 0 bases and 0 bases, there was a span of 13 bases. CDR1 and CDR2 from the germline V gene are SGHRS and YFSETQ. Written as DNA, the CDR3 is TGCGCCAGCAGCTTGGCCGTCGGGGGAGCCTCTGGAAACACCATATATTTT. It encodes CASSLAVGGASGNTIYF.

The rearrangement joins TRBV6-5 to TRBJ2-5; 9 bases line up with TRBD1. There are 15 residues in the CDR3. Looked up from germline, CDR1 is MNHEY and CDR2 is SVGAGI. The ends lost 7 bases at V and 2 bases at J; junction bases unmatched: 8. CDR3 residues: CASKSGTGKQETQYF. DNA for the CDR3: TGTGCCAGCAAATCGGGGACAGGGAAACAAGAGACCCAGTACTTC.

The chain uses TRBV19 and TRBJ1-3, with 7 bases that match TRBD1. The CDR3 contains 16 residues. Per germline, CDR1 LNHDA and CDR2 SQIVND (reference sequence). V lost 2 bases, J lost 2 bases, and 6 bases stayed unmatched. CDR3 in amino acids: CASSITGTEPGNTIYF. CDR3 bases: TGTGCCAGTAGTATAACAGGGACAGAACCTGGAAACACCATATATTTT.

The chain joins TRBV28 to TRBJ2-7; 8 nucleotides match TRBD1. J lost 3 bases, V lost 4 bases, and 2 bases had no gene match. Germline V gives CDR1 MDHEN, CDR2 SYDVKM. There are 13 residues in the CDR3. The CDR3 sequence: CASSSGQGYEQYF. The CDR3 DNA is TGTGCCAGCAGTTCCGGACAGGGCTACGAGCAGTACTTC.

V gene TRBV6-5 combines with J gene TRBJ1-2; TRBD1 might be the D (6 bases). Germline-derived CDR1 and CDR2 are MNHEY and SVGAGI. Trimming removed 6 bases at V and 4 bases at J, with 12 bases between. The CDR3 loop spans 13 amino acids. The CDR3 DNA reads TGTGCCAGCAGACCGACAGGCAGCTATGGCTACACCTTC. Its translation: CASRPTGSYGYTF.

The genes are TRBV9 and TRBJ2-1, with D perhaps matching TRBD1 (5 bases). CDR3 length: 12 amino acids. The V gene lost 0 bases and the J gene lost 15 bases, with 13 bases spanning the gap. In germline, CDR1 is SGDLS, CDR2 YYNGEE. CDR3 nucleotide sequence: TGTGCCAGCAGCGTAGAACCAGGGAAACGGTTCTTC. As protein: CASSVEPGKRFF. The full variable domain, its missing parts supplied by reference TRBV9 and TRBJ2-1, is DSGVTQTPKHLITATGQRVTLRCSPRSGDLSVYWYQQSLDQGLQFLIQYYNGEERAKGNILERFSAQQFPDLHSELNLSSLELGDSALYFCASSVEPGKRFFGPGTRLTVL.

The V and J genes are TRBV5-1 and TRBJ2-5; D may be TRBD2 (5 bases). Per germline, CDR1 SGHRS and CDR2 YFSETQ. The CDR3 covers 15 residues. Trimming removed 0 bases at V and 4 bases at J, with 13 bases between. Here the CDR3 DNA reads TGCGCCAGCAGCTTGGGCAGCGGCAAGGGAGAGACCCAGTACTTC. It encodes CASSLGSGKGETQYF.